This T cell receptor (beta chain) derives from a study of cytomegalovirus exposure and HLA in healthy donors. Germline CDR1 GTSNPN, CDR2 SVGIG (reference sequence). The V end was cut by 2 bases, the J end by 3 bases, with 14 bases between. This CDR3 comprises 14 residues. It was with 60 Vbeta and 13 Jbeta primers that the PCR ran. Measured with immunoSEQ multiplex PCR; TCRdb has only the in-frame clones, and not every one. The sample totals 150,000 or so clones; its top ten clones hold around 1.6%. Concerning this clone: Its antigen remains unknown.

Study-level results: Information on immune exposure was restricted to one variable (CMV serostatus).

The rearrangement joins TRBV30 to TRBJ2-7; D is undetermined. This receptor was obtained from a woman in her forties or fifties in good health and CMV-seronegative. Material for sequencing was PBMCs. The CDR3: CAWSQYRTFYEQYF. The CDR3 DNA is TGTGCCTGGAGTCAGTACAGAACCTTCTACGAGCAGTACTTC.